This note documents a single T cell receptor beta chain sequence. Antigen specificity is unknown. These data belong to a study of OX40 agonist ivuxolimab in advanced cancers. Patients were excluded for autoimmune disease history or systemic immunosuppression. The table came from immunoSEQ multiplex PCR; TCRdb's copy has only in-frame clones and leaves some out. The sample carries 65,000 to 85,000 clones, 85% to 95% recorded once. V trimming: 2 bases; J trimming: 6 bases; junction bases outside the gene matches: 11. This CDR3 is 17 amino acids long. CDR1 SGHRS and CDR2 YFSETQ come from the germline V gene. General observations from the study: Relative to CD4+ cells, CD8+ T cells on average had more expanded clones. At doses 0.1 to 3.0 mg/kg, CD4+ and CD8+ clones expanded.

The sequencing here drew on CD4+ or CD8+ T cells sorted from blood, taken in a trial of the OX40 agonist ivuxolimab. This clonotype originated in an adult with an advanced solid tumor such as melanoma, head and neck, liver or kidney cancer. This sequence joins TRBV5-1 and TRBJ1-6; 7 nucleotides agree with TRBD1. CDR3 DNA sequence: TGCGCCAGCAGCTTATCTACTTTTAAGGGGGCTAATTCACCCCTCCACTTT. Protein: CASSLSTFKGANSPLHF.